The T cell receptor (beta chain) described here comes from a study of CD8 T cells in Susac syndrome. Multiple sclerosis controls were treatment-naive patients with stable or active relapsing-remitting disease. The ends lost 3 bases at V and 3 bases at J; junction bases unmatched: 11. The CDR3 extends over 18 amino acids. Germline-derived CDR1 and CDR2 are SGDLS and YYNGEE. The RNA, about 0.5 to 1 ug, was put through reverse transcription using random hexamers. The TCR beta CDR3 was amplified by immunoSEQ multiplex PCR across 54 Vbeta, 13 Jbeta. TCRdb re-called the immunoSEQ multiplex PCR reads with MiXCR, one entry per CDR3 protein. The sample contains 200,000 or so distinct CDR3 sequences, under 97% of which appear only once.

The source is a human donor with multiple sclerosis. Sequences were obtained from CD4+ T cells from PBMCs. V gene TRBV9 combines with J gene TRBJ2-2, with 10 positions matching TRBD1. DNA of the CDR3: TGTGCCAGCAGCGCCCCCGGGACAGGGGATGTGGACACCGGGGAGCTGTTTTTT. The encoded protein is CASSAPGTGDVDTGELFF.